Sequencing of this T cell receptor beta chain was carried out in a study of human T cells and chemical hapten exposure. Study-level background: Patients were given diphenylcyclopropenone on the scalp weekly across the approximately 25-week study. General study findings and limits: PT1 expanded TCR numbers tracked positively with patch test score.

The germline gives CDR1 MNHEY, CDR2 SVGAGI. This CDR3 has 17 amino acids. V dropped 0 bases and J dropped 0 bases, with 13 bases sitting between them. From the RACE reads, TCRdb called clonotypes with MiXCR, one entry per CDR3 protein. The profile shows about 49,000 distinct CDR3 sequences, around a tenth of them singletons. The sample's time point: patch test 1, 2 weeks after DPC sensitization. As to treatment: therapeutic diphenylcyclopropenone sensitization with weekly scalp DPC. Note on this clonotype: The antigen remains unidentified.

The starting material was whole blood, obtained in connection with sensitization to the hapten diphenylcyclopropenone (DPC). The rearrangement joins TRBV6-5 to TRBJ2-3; D unclear. This sequence was found in a woman in her forties or fifties with alopecia areata. Some clones in this sample may be carry-over from other donors' samples. The CDR3 spells CASSYSNQIPSTDTQYF. The CDR3 nucleotides are TGTGCCAGCAGTTACTCGAACCAGATCCCTAGCACAGATACGCAGTATTTT.